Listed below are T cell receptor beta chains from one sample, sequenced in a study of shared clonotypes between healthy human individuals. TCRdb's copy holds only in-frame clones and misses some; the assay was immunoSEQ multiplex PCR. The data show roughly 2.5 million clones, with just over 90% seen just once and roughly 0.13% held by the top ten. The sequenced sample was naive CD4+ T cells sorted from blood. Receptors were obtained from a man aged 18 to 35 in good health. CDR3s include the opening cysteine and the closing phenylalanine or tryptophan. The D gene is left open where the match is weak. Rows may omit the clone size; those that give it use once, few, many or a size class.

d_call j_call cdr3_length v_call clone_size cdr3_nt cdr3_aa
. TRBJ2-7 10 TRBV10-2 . TGCGCCAGCATTAACTACGAGCAGTACTTC CASINYEQYF
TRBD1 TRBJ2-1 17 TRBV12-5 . TGTGCTAGTGGTTTGCCCCGGGGACAGGGGAGTAGGAATGAGCAGTTCTTC CASGLPRGQGSRNEQFF
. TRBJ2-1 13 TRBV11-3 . TGTGCCAGCAGCTTAACCATCCACAATGAGCAGTTCTTC CASSLTIHNEQFF
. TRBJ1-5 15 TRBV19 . TGTGCCAGTAGTCCGGCGGGAAATAGCAATCAGCCCCAGCATTTT CASSPAGNSNQPQHF
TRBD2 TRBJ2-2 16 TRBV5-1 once TGCGCCAGCAGCTTTCGGCTAGCGGGGGGACCCGGGGAGCTGTTTTTT CASSFRLAGGPGELFF
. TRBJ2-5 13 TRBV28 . TGTGCCAGCAGTTTGGGGGTTTGGGAGACCCAGTACTTC CASSLGVWETQYF
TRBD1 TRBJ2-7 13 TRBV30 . TGTGCCTGGAGTGTTACAGGGGCGAATGAGCAGTACTTC CAWSVTGANEQYF
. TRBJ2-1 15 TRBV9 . TGTGCCAGCAGCGATAGAGGCTTAGTGGGCCATGAGCAGTTCTTC CASSDRGLVGHEQFF
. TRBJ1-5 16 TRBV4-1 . TGCGCCAGCAGCCAAGGGCAGGGTGGTTTAGATCAGCCCCAGCATTTT CASSQGQGGLDQPQHF
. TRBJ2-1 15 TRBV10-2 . TGCGCCAGCAGTGAGTCGACAGGGACTAGTAATGAGCAGTTCTTC CASSESTGTSNEQFF
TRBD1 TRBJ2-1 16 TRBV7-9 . TGTGCCAGCAGCCTTCGGTGGGACAGGGGTTACAATGAGCAGTTCTTC CASSLRWDRGYNEQFF
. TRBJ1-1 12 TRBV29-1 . TGCAGCGCCGGGACCGTGGTAGGGGTAGCTTTCTTT CSAGTVVGVAFF
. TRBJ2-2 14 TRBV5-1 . TGCGCCAGCAGCTTGGAAGGGGCGACCGGGGAGCTGTTTTTT CASSLEGATGELFF
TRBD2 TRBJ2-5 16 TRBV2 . TGTGCCAGCAAGCAACGGCTAGCGGGGGTCCAAGAGACCCAGTACTTC CASKQRLAGVQETQYF
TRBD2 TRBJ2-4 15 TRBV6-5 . TGTGCCAGCAGTTACTCGAGGACTAGCGTTAACATTCAGTACTTC CASSYSRTSVNIQYF
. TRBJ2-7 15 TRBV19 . TGTGCCAGTAGTCAGCTAGCTGGGAGCTCCTACGAGCAGTACTTC CASSQLAGSSYEQYF
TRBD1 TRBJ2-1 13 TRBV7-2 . TGTGCCAGCAGCTTAAGACAGGGAAATGAGCAGTTCTTC CASSLRQGNEQFF
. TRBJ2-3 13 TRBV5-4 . TGTGCCAGCGGAGCAGGGGACACAGATACGCAGTATTTT CASGAGDTDTQYF
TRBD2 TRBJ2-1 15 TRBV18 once TGTGCCAGCTCACCACCGGGCGGGAGTTCCCATGAGCAGTTCTTC CASSPPGGSSHEQFF
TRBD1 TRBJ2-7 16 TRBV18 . TGTGCCAGCTCAACCGACAGGGGACAGGACATGAGGGAGCAGTACTTC CASSTDRGQDMREQYF
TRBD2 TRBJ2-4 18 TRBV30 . TGTGCCTGGAGCATGGGCGGGAGCGGGTTGGGTTTGGGAAACATTCAGTACTTC CAWSMGGSGLGLGNIQYF
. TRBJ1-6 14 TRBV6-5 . TGTGCCAGCAGTAGCCAGGGAGTTAATTCACCCCTCCACTTT CASSSQGVNSPLHF
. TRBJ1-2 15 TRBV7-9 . TGTGCCAGCAGCTTATCGGGGGCCACTAACTATGGCTACACCTTC CASSLSGATNYGYTF
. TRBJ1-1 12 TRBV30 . TGTGCCTGGAGTGTATCCGGGAGGGAAGCTTTCTTT CAWSVSGREAFF
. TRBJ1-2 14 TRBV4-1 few TGCGCCAGCAGCCAACCGCCCCGGGGGGATGGCTACACCTTC CASSQPPRGDGYTF
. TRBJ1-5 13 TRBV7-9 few TGTGCCAGCAACCGACAGAGTAATCAGCCCCAGCATTTT CASNRQSNQPQHF
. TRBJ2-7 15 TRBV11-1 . TGTGCCACCAAGCAGGGAATCGAGGTTTTCTACGAGCAGTACTTC CATKQGIEVFYEQYF
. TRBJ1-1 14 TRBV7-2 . TGTGCCAGCAGCCCCGGGGGACTGAACACTGAAGCTTTCTTT CASSPGGLNTEAFF
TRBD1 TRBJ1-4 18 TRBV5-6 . TGTGCCAGCAGTTCCGGGACAGGAAGTGTTTTAGCTAATGAAAAACTGTTTTTT CASSSGTGSVLANEKLFF
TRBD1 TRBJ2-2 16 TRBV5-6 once TGTGCCAGCAGCTTCCCGGACAGGGCGGACACCGGGGAGCTGTTTTTT CASSFPDRADTGELFF
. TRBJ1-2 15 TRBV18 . TGTGCCAGCTCACCCTTAGGGAGGGGGGCCTATGGCTACACCTTC CASSPLGRGAYGYTF
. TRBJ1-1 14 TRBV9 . TGTGCCAGCAGCCCCAGACAGGCAACTACTGAAGCTTTCTTT CASSPRQATTEAFF
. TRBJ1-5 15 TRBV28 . TGTGCCAGCACCGGGGGTGGAGGGAACAATCAGCCCCAGCATTTT CASTGGGGNNQPQHF
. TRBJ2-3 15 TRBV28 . TGTGCCAGCAGTTTACGGACCCCGGGGGATGATACGCAGTATTTT CASSLRTPGDDTQYF
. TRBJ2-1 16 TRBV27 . TGTGCCAGCAGTTCCCCTGGGACCTCGGTTTACAATGAGCAGTTCTTC CASSSPGTSVYNEQFF
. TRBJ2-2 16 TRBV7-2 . TGTGCCAGCAGCTTAGTGCCAGCAGGCAACACCGGGGAGCTGTTTTTT CASSLVPAGNTGELFF
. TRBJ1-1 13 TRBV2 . TGTGCCAGCAGTGTTAACGGGTACACTGAAGCTTTCTTT CASSVNGYTEAFF
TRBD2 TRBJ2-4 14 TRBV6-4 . TGTGCCAGCAGTGACCTAGCGGGAGCGTACATTCAGTACTTC CASSDLAGAYIQYF
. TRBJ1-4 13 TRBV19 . TGTGCCAGTAGTCACCTGGAACGTGAAAAACTGTTTTTT CASSHLEREKLFF
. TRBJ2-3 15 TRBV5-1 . TGCGCCAGCAGCTCCTATCTTGGGGGCACAGATACGCAGTATTTT CASSSYLGGTDTQYF
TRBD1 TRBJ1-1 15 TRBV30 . TGTGCCTGGGGTGGGACAGCCCTCCAGAACACTGAAGCTTTCTTT CAWGGTALQNTEAFF
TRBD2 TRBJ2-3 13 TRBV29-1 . TGCAGCACAATAGCGGGGGGCACAGATACGCAGTATTTT CSTIAGGTDTQYF
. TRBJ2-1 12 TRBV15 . TGTGCCACCAGCAGAGATGTGGGTGAGCAGTTCTTC CATSRDVGEQFF
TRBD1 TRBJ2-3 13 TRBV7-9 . TGTGCCAGCAGCTTGACAGGGACAGATACGCAGTATTTT CASSLTGTDTQYF
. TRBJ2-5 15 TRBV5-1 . TGCGCCAGCAGCCAGTGGACGACTTTCCAAGAGACCCAGTACTTC CASSQWTTFQETQYF